The present TCR beta chain was sequenced within a study of shared clonotypes between healthy human individuals. Trimming removed 8 bases at V and 2 bases at J, with 19 bases between. The CDR3 runs to 15 residues. Looked up from germline, CDR1 is MNHGY and CDR2 is SVAAGI. Naive CD8 populations comprised CD45RO-negative cells positively selected for CCR7, excluding terminally differentiated effector memory CD45RA+ cells. Assay: immunoSEQ multiplex PCR; the TCRdb copy retains only in-frame clones and omits some. The data hold about 2.1 million clones, with roughly 95% observed a single time. Sequencing input: naive CD8+ T cells from PBMCs. The chain combines TRBV6-9 with TRBJ2-7; no clear D gene. This clonotype was obtained from a man younger than 35 in good health. Some clones in this sample may be carry-over from other donors' samples. The CDR3 protein is CASLWLARLTYEQYF. As DNA, the CDR3 is TGTGCCAGCTTGTGGTTGGCGCGCCTCACCTACGAGCAGTACTTC.